This TCR beta chain was retrieved from a study of blood T cell repertoires in COVID-19. For the study at large: Both acute and convalescent COVID-19 samples were obtained from the United States, Italy and Spain. The analysed material was cDNA or gDNA that came from T cells, B-cell-depleted T cells, or PBMCs.

This CDR3 contains 16 residues. V shed 0 bases, J shed 5 bases, and the junction held 1 base outside the gene matches. Germline V gene lookup returns CDR1 SEHNR and CDR2 FQNEAQ (reference sequence). Authors' data handling: Nucleated cell counts were estimated from reference gene primer amplification. Here immunoSEQ multiplex PCR was the method, and the copy in TCRdb shows in-frame clones only, minus some. The V and J calls and clone size were taken over from that table, and D and trimming were inferred from the DNA. The data hold roughly 90,000 clones, with about 80% observed a single time. The sequence was collected from a human donor in a cohort sampled during active COVID-19. The sequenced sample consisted of peripheral blood. The gene calls are TRBV7-9 and TRBJ1-6; 10 nucleotides align to TRBD1. In nucleotides, the CDR3 is TGTGCCAGCAGCTTAGCGACAGGGGGCAATAATTCACCCCTCCACTTT. This sequence encodes CASSLATGGNNSPLHF.